The T cell receptor beta chain under discussion was sequenced for a study of blood T cells in healthy people across ages. Trimming removed 5 bases from V and 4 bases from J, with 14 bases in between. The CDR3 covers 14 residues. The germline CDR1 and CDR2 sequences are SGHVS and FNYEAQ. A second PCR of roughly 7 to 11 cycles used a sample-barcoded 5' primer and a J-beta primer mix. From the 5' RACE reads, TCRdb called clonotypes with MiXCR, one entry per CDR3 protein. This sample carries hundreds of thousands of distinct CDR3 sequences, about 62% of them seen once, and the ten largest clones take 22%.

The sequencing input was blood. The chain employs TRBV7-6 and TRBJ1-1; D remains unclear. The receptor was derived from a man aged 30-40 years in good health. CDR3 DNA sequence: TGTGCCAGCAGCCTCCGGCCGGGAACCACTGAAGCTTTCTTT. It codes for CASSLRPGTTEAFF. The whole variable domain, remainder taken from reference TRBV7-6 and TRBJ1-1, is GAGVSQSPRYKVTKRGQDVALRCDPISGHVSLYWYRQALGQGPEFLTYFNYEAQQDKSGLPNDRFSAERPEGSISTLTIQRTEQRDSAMYRCASSLRPGTTEAFFGQGTRLTVV.